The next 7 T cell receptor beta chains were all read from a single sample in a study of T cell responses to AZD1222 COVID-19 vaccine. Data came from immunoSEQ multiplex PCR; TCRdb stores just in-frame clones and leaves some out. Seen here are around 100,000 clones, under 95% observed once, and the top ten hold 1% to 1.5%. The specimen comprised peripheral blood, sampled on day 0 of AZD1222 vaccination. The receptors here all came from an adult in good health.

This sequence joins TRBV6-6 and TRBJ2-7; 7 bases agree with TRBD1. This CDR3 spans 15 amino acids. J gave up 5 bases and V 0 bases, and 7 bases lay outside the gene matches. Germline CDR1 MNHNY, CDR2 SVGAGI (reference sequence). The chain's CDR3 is CASSYSDRTFHEQYF. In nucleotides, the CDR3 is TGTGCCAGCAGTTACTCGGACAGGACCTTCCACGAGCAGTACTTC.

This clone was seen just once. DNA for the CDR3: TGTGCCAGCAGCTTACAGAATGGCTACACCTTC. Translating it yields CASSLQNGYTF. This sequence joins TRBV7-9 and TRBJ1-2; D gene ambiguous. The CDR3 has 11 residues. Germline V gene sequence: CDR1 SEHNR, CDR2 FQNEAQ (reference sequence). V lost 2 bases to trimming and J lost 6 bases, with 4 bases between them.

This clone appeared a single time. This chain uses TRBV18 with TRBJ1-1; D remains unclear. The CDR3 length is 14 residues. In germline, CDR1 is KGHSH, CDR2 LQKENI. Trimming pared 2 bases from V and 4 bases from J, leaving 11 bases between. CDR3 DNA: TGTGCCAGCTCACCAGCGGGGATTACCACTGAAGCTTTCTTT. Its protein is CASSPAGITTEAFF.

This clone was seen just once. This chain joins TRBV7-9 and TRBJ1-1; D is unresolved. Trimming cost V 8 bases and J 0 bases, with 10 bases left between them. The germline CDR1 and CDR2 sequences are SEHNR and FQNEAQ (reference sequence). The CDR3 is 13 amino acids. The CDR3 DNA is TGTGCCAGCTCCTTTACAATGAACACTGAAGCTTTCTTT. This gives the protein CASSFTMNTEAFF. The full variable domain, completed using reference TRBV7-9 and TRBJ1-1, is DTGVSQNPRHKITKRGQNVTFRCDPISEHNRLYWYRQTLGQGPEFLTYFQNEAQLEKSRLLSDRFSAERPKGSFSTLEIQRTEQGDSAMYLCASSFTMNTEAFFGQGTRLTVV.

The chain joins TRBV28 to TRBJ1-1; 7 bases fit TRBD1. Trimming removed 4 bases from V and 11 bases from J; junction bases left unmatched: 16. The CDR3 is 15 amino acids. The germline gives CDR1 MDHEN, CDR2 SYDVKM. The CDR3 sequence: CASSSTIWDSAWAFF. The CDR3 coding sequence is TGTGCCAGCAGTTCCACGATTTGGGACAGCGCCTGGGCTTTCTTT.

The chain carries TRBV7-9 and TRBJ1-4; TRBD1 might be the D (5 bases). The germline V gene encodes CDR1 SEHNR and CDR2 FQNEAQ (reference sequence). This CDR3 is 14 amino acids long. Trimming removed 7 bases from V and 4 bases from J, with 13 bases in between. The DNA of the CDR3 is TGTGCCAGCACCCGTCCGGGGGGTAATGAAAAACTGTTTTTT. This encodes CASTRPGGNEKLFF.

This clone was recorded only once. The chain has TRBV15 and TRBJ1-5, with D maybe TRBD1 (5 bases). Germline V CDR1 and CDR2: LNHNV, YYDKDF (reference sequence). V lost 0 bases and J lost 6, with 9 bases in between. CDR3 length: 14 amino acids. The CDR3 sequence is CATSREGESQPQHF. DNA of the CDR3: TGTGCCACCAGCAGAGAGGGGGAGAGTCAGCCCCAGCATTTT.